This paragraph reports one T cell receptor (beta chain). The data stem from a study of blood T cell repertoires in COVID-19. Study-wide background: The origin of the acute and convalescent COVID-19 samples was the United States, Italy and Spain.

V lost 7 bases, J lost 4 bases, and 10 bases stayed unmatched. Germline V CDR1 and CDR2: SGHAT, FQNNGV. This CDR3 comprises 14 residues. The repertoire was sequenced with immunoSEQ multiplex PCR; TCRdb's copy has only in-frame clones and lacks some. The sample gives 200,000 or so clones, 83% of which show up once; nearly 5% is in the top ten. The sequence derives from a woman aged 50 to 65 who had been exposed to COVID-19. The chain employs TRBV11-2 and TRBJ2-7; 7 bases are a match to TRBD1. The sequencing sample was made of PBMCs or T cells enriched from blood (not recorded which). CDR3 residues: CASTPRTGGYEQYF. The CDR3 bases are TGTGCCAGCACCCCAAGGACAGGCGGGTACGAGCAGTACTTC.